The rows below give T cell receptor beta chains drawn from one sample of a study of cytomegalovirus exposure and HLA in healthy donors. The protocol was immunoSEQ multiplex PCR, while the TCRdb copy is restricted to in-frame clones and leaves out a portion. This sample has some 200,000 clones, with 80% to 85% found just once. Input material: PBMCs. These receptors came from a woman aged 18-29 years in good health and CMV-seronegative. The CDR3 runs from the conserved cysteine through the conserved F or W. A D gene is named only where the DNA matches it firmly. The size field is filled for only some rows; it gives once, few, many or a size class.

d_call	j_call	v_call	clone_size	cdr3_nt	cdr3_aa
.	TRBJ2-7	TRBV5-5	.	TGTGCCAGCAGCTGGGGGCCGGGGACCTACGAGCAGTACTTC	CASSWGPGTYEQYF
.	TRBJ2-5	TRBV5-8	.	TGTGCCAGCAGCTTGGGTTATGGGGCGGAAGAGACCCAGTACTTC	CASSLGYGAEETQYF
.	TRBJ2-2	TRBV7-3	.	TGTGCCAGCAGCTCTTCTCACACCGGGGAGCTGTTTTTT	CASSSSHTGELFF
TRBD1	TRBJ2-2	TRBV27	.	TGTGCCAGCAGTCGACAGGGGCCCGGGGAGCTGTTTTTT	CASSRQGPGELFF
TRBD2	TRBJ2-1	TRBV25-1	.	TGTGCCAGCAGTGAATACTTAGCGGGAGGAAATGAGCAGTTCTTC	CASSEYLAGGNEQFF
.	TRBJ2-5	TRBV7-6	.	TGTGCCAGCAGAGGGGCGCCCCAAGAGACCCAGTACTTC	CASRGAPQETQYF
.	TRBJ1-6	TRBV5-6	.	TGTGCCAGCAGCCCCAGTGGAGGGGTTTATAGTAGTTCACCCCTCCACTTT	CASSPSGGVYSSSPLHF
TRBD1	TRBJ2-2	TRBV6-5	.	TGTGCCAGCAGTTGGACAGGGAACGGTCTATCCGGGGAGCTGTTTTTT	CASSWTGNGLSGELFF
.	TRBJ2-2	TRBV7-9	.	TGTTCCAGCACCCACTGGGGCGAGAAGGGGGAGCTGTTTTTT	CSSTHWGEKGELFF
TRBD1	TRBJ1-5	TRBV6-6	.	TGTGCCAGCGGACAGGGCAATCAGCCCCAGCATTTT	CASGQGNQPQHF
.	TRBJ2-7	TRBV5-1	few	TGCGCCAGCAGCTTGGCGGAGGGTCTGGGGACCTACGAGCAGTACTTC	CASSLAEGLGTYEQYF
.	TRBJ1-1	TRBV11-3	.	TGTGCCAGCAGCTTAGACCCAAACACTGAAGCTTTCTTT	CASSLDPNTEAFF
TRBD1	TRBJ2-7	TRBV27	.	TGTGCCAGCAGCGACTCGGGACAGATTTCCTACGAGCAGTACTTC	CASSDSGQISYEQYF
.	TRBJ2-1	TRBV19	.	TGTGCCAGTAGTATATCCAGCGCCAATGAGCAGTTCTTC	CASSISSANEQFF
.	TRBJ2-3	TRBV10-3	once	TGTGCCATCAGTGATGGGACTAGCACAGATACGCAGTATTTT	CAISDGTSTDTQYF
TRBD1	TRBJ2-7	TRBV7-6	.	TGTGCCAGCAGCCTTCCGGGACAGGGGGTCGAGCAGTACTTC	CASSLPGQGVEQYF
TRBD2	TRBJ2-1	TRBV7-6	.	TGTGCCAGCAGCTTAGTGTCGGGACTAGCGCGGTTGAATGAGCAGTTCTTC	CASSLVSGLARLNEQFF
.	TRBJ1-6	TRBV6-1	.	TGTGCCAGCAGTGAATCCAGGCGGGATTCACCCCTCCACTTT	CASSESRRDSPLHF
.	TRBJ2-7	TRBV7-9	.	TGTGCCATCTCGTCCCAGGGAACGTCCTACGAGCAGTACTTC	CAISSQGTSYEQYF
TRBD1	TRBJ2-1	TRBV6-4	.	TGTGCCAGCAGTGAGGGACAGGGCTCCTACAATGAGCAGTTCTTC	CASSEGQGSYNEQFF
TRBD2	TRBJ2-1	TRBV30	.	TGTGCCTGGAGTGTAAGAGGGACTAGCGGGAGCTACAATGAGCAGTTCTTC	CAWSVRGTSGSYNEQFF
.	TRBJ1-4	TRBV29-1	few	TGCAGCGCTACCCCGGACGGAGGGGAAAAACTGTTTTTT	CSATPDGGEKLFF
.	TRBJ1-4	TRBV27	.	TGTGCCAGCAGTTTAAGGCCCGGGGGGGATGAAAAACTGTTTTTT	CASSLRPGGDEKLFF
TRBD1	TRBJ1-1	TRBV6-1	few	TGTGCCAGCAGTCGACAGGGGGGGGTGAACACTGAAGCTTTCTTT	CASSRQGGVNTEAFF
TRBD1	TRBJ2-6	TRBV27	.	TGTGCCAGCAGTCTCGGGACAGGTCTCTCTGGGGCCAACGTCCTGACTTTC	CASSLGTGLSGANVLTF
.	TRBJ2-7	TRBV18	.	TGTGCCAGCTCACCCCGGAGCTCCTACGAGCAGTACTTC	CASSPRSSYEQYF
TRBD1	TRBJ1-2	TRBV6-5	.	TGTGCCAGCAGCATAACGACAGGGACGACCCATGGCTACACCTTC	CASSITTGTTHGYTF
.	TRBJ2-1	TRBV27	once	TGTGCCAGCAGTTTCATGTGGCGGGGCTCCTACAATGAGCAGTTCTTC	CASSFMWRGSYNEQFF
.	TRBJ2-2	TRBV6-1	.	TGTGCCAAACCAGAACCAGAAAACACCGGGGAGCTGTTTTTT	CAKPEPENTGELFF
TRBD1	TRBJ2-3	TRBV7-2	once	TGTGCCGGTGGGACAGGGATTGTAAATACGCAGTATTTT	CAGGTGIVNTQYF
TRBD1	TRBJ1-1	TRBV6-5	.	TGTGCCAGCAGCCCACAGGGGGCTAGGGGCACTGAAGCTTTCTTT	CASSPQGARGTEAFF
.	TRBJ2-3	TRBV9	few	TGTGCCAGCAGCGTAGCTGGAGGACTCAGCACAGATACGCAGTATTTT	CASSVAGGLSTDTQYF
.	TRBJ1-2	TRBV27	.	TGTGCCAGCAGTTTAGAGGCGGGGGCGTTGGGCTATGGCTACACCTTC	CASSLEAGALGYGYTF
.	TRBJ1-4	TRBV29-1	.	TGCAGCGTTGAAGCTGCAACTAATGAAAAACTGTTTTTT	CSVEAATNEKLFF
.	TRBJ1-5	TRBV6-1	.	TGTGCCAGCAGTCCGTATAGCAATCAGCCCCAGCATTTT	CASSPYSNQPQHF
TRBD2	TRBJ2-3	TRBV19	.	TGTGCCAGTAGTCCATCTAGCGGAGGCCCCACCACAGATACGCAGTATTTT	CASSPSSGGPTTDTQYF
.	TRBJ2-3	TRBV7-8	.	TGTGCCAGCAGCTCTAGACGGAAAACGGTGAGCACAGATACGCAGTATTTT	CASSSRRKTVSTDTQYF
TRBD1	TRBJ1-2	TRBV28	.	TGTGCCAGCAGTCTTGATGTGGGACAGGGGTACTATGGCTACACCTTC	CASSLDVGQGYYGYTF
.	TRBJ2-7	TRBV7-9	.	TGTGCCAGCAGCTTAGAAGCCAGGCCCACCTACGAGCAGTACTTC	CASSLEARPTYEQYF
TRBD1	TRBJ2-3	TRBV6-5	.	TGTGCCAGCAGGCCAGGGGGCCCAGATACGCAGTATTTT	CASRPGGPDTQYF
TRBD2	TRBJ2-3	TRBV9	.	TGTGCCAGCAGCGGACCCCGGCGGTCTAGCGGGGGTCCCTCTAGCACAGATACGCAGTATTTT	CASSGPRRSSGGPSSTDTQYF
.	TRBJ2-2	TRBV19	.	TGTGCCAGTAGTATTTTGGTGGGGGCTTTGGGCGGGGAGCTGTTTTTT	CASSILVGALGGELFF
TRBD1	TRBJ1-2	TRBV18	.	TGTGCCAGCGAAGGGGGACAGGGAGCGGGCTACACCTTC	CASEGGQGAGYTF
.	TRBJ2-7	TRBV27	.	TGTGCCAGCAGTTTCGGACAGATCTACGAGCAGTACTTC	CASSFGQIYEQYF
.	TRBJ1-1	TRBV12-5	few	TGTGCGGGGGGAGGGAGGAACACTGAAGCTTTCTTT	CAGGGRNTEAFF
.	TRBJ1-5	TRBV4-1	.	TGCGCCAGCAGCCAAGTCCCTAACATGACCAGGGTTCGTTTTAGCAATCAGCCCCAGCATTTT	CASSQVPNMTRVRFSNQPQHF
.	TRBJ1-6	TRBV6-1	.	TGTGCCAGCAGTGAAAACACCGGACTATATTCACCCCTCCACTTT	CASSENTGLYSPLHF
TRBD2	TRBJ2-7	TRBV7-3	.	TGTGCCAGCAGCTATGGACTAGGGAGCTCCTACGAGCAGTACTTC	CASSYGLGSSYEQYF
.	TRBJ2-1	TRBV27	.	TGTGCCAGCAGTTTCCAGCGGTCCTACAATGAGCAGTTCTTC	CASSFQRSYNEQFF
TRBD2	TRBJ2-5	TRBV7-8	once	TGTGCCAGCAGCTTAGCCCTACCCGGGACTAGCGCAGAGACCCAGTACTTC	CASSLALPGTSAETQYF
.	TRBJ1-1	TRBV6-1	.	TGTGCCAGCAGGATAATCGGGGGAGGCACTGAAGCTTTCTTT	CASRIIGGGTEAFF
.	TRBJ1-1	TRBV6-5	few	TGTGCCAGCAGTCGGACAGCGGTCAACACTGAAGCTTTCTTT	CASSRTAVNTEAFF
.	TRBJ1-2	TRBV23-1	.	TGCGCCAGCAGTCAACGGGGGAAGCACAACTATGGCTACACCTTC	CASSQRGKHNYGYTF
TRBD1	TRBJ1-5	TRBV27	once	TGTGCCAGCAGTAACTCACGGACAGGGACCAATCAGCCCCAGCATTTT	CASSNSRTGTNQPQHF
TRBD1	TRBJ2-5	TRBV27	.	TGTGCCAGCAGTCACTACACAGGGGGCGTAGAGACCCAGTACTTC	CASSHYTGGVETQYF